These T cell receptor beta chains were read from a single sample in a study of T-cell memory formation after mild COVID-19. TCRdb reanalysed the 5' RACE reads using MiXCR and keeps one entry per CDR3 protein. The repertoire consists of 280,000 or so distinct CDR3 sequences, with 7% to 10% occurring once and the leading ten covering less than 25%. Sequencing used PBMCs or a T cell subset sorted from them (not recorded which). The receptor source for this set is a man aged 18 to 30 who had mild COVID-19 (a few samples of this study predate the infection). Cell type and time point are not known. Each CDR3 is given with its conserved first and last residue. A D gene is named only where the DNA matches it firmly. Rows may omit the clone size; those that give it use once, few, many or a size class.

few,TRBJ1-2,TRBV10-3,15,.,TGTGCCATCAGTGAGGGCCCGGACAGCCGCTATGGCTACACCTTC,CAISEGPDSRYGYTF
few,TRBJ2-7,TRBV18,14,.,TGTGCCAGCCAGGGGGGGGAATCTTCCCACGAGCAGTACTTC,CASQGGESSHEQYF
few,TRBJ1-6,TRBV5-5,12,.,TGTGCCAGCGGGACAACCTCTTCACCCCTCCACTTT,CASGTTSSPLHF
few,TRBJ2-1,TRBV21-1,17,.,TGTGCCAGTCCTCCCTCGGGGCCCCGGCACTCCTACAATGAGCAGTTCTTC,CASPPSGPRHSYNEQFF
.,TRBJ2-3,TRBV20-1,15,.,TGCAGTGCCAAGCATACCCACTCTAGCACAGATACGCAGTATTTT,CSAKHTHSSTDTQYF
.,TRBJ1-4,TRBV4-1,16,.,TGCGCCAGCAGCCTTCCGAGGGGGGGTCGGGATGAAAAACTGTTTTTT,CASSLPRGGRDEKLFF
few,TRBJ2-1,TRBV10-2,14,.,TGCGCCAGCGCGTCCATGGCTGCCTACAATGAGCAGTTCTTC,CASASMAAYNEQFF
few,TRBJ2-3,TRBV7-2,14,.,TGTGCCAGCAGCCGCCCCCCCCGCACAGATACGCAGTATTTT,CASSRPPRTDTQYF
few,TRBJ2-3,TRBV7-2,14,.,TGTGCCAGCAGCTTGACAGTCCTGACAGATACGCAGTATTTT,CASSLTVLTDTQYF
many,TRBJ2-1,TRBV3-1,19,TRBD2,TGTGCCAGCAGCCAACCTACTCATCTAGCGGGGAGCTCCTACAATGAGCAGTTCTTC,CASSQPTHLAGSSYNEQFF
many,TRBJ2-5,TRBV11-2,11,.,TGTGCCAGCAGCTCTGGGCGGACCCAGTACTTC,CASSSGRTQYF
few,TRBJ2-3,TRBV11-2,14,.,TGTGCCAGCAGCTCCGTCAGGGTCTTGGATACGCAGTATTTT,CASSSVRVLDTQYF
many,TRBJ2-4,TRBV7-2,17,.,TGTGCCAGCAGTTCGACCCTAGGGGGGGCGGCCAAAAACATTCAGTACTTC,CASSSTLGGAAKNIQYF
few,TRBJ2-1,TRBV7-8,17,.,TGTGCCAGCAGCTTCACTACGACAGGGAGGATCTACAATGAGCAGTTCTTC,CASSFTTTGRIYNEQFF
many,TRBJ2-1,TRBV5-1,15,.,TGCGCCAGCAGCGCGACGGGACGCAGAGACAATGAGCAGTTCTTC,CASSATGRRDNEQFF
few,TRBJ2-2,TRBV6-2/TRBV6-3,15,TRBD1,TGTGCCAGCTGTCGAGGGACAGGGTCCACCGGGGAGCTGTTTTTT,CASCRGTGSTGELFF
.,TRBJ2-1,TRBV7-9,20,TRBD2,TGTGCCAGCAGACGTGTCTCCGGGACTAGCGGGGCTAGCTCCTACAATGAGCAGTTCTTC,CASRRVSGTSGASSYNEQFF
.,TRBJ2-5,TRBV28,15,TRBD1,TGTGCCAGCAGTTCGAGACAGGGATACCAAGAGACCCAGTACTTC,CASSSRQGYQETQYF
.,TRBJ2-5,TRBV5-1,14,.,TGCGCCAGCAGCTTGATGGCAGACCAAGAGACCCAGTACTTC,CASSLMADQETQYF
.,TRBJ1-4,TRBV12-3/TRBV12-4,14,.,TGTGCCAGCAGTCTCCAGGGGCCTAATGAAAAACTGTTTTTT,CASSLQGPNEKLFF
many,TRBJ2-3,TRBV7-9,17,TRBD2,TGTGCCAGCCGCCCTCTGGGACTAGCGGGGTTCACAGATACGCAGTATTTT,CASRPLGLAGFTDTQYF
many,TRBJ2-7,TRBV10-3,12,.,TGTGCCATCAGTGAGGGGGACTACGAGCAGTACTTC,CAISEGDYEQYF
.,TRBJ2-3,TRBV2,14,TRBD2,TGTGCCAGCAGGGCTAGCGGGGGGTCAGATACGCAGTATTTT,CASRASGGSDTQYF
.,TRBJ2-2,TRBV15,19,.,TGTGCCACCAGCAGAGATTACGTCCCGTCCGGGGGAGACACCGGGGAGCTGTTTTTT,CATSRDYVPSGGDTGELFF
many,TRBJ2-5,TRBV5-5,13,TRBD1,TGTGCCAGCAGCACGACAGGGGAAGAGACCCAGTACTTC,CASSTTGEETQYF
.,TRBJ2-7,TRBV11-2,12,.,TGTGCCAGCAGCTTAGATTGGGGGGAGCAGTACTTC,CASSLDWGEQYF
few,TRBJ1-1,TRBV18,17,TRBD1,TGTGCCAGCTCATCCTATGGACAGGGGGCGCGATGGACTGAAGCTTTCTTT,CASSSYGQGARWTEAFF
many,TRBJ2-5,TRBV5-1,15,.,TGCGCCAGCAGCAGACCGGGGGAATACCAAGAGACCCAGTACTTC,CASSRPGEYQETQYF
few,TRBJ1-5,TRBV18,16,.,TGTGCCAGCTCACCCAATCAGGGGTCGGGCAATCAGCCCCAGCATTTT,CASSPNQGSGNQPQHF
few,TRBJ2-3,TRBV12-3/TRBV12-4,13,.,TGTGCCAGCAGTTCGGGTCTGGGAGATACGCAGTATTTT,CASSSGLGDTQYF
.,TRBJ1-1,TRBV11-2,14,.,TGTGCCAGCAGCCTGGGGGCGCAGGGGAGGGAAGCTTTCTTT,CASSLGAQGREAFF
many,TRBJ1-2,TRBV29-1,12,.,TGCAGCGTTGAAGCTAGGCCGTATGGCTACACCTTC,CSVEARPYGYTF
.,TRBJ2-1,TRBV6-4,15,TRBD1,TGTGCCAGCAGTGACCGGGGACAGGGAAGGGATGAGCAGTTCTTC,CASSDRGQGRDEQFF
few,TRBJ1-2,TRBV9,14,TRBD1,TGTGCCAGCAGCCCCTGGACAGGGGATTGGGGCTACACCTTC,CASSPWTGDWGYTF
few,TRBJ2-2,TRBV6-5,16,.,TGTGCCAGCAGTTTAGGGAGGGGGAGGTTCGCCGGGGAGCTGTTTTTT,CASSLGRGRFAGELFF
many,TRBJ2-1,TRBV28,15,.,TGTGCCAGCAGTCTACTTCCGACAGCCTACAATGAGCAGTTCTTC,CASSLLPTAYNEQFF
.,TRBJ2-5,TRBV12-3/TRBV12-4,15,.,TGTGCCAGCAGTTTTTCCAGTGGGGCCCAAGAGACCCAGTACTTC,CASSFSSGAQETQYF
many,TRBJ2-2,TRBV15,16,.,TGTGCCACCAGCCTCAAAGGGGCCCTAGCAGTAGGGGAGCTGTTTTTT,CATSLKGALAVGELFF
.,TRBJ1-1,TRBV2,16,.,TGTGCCAGCAGGGGCCGCGTATGGTCTCCGAGCACTGAAGCTTTCTTT,CASRGRVWSPSTEAFF
.,TRBJ1-1,TRBV7-9,13,.,TGTGCCAGCAGCTTATTTCGAGGTACTGAAGCTTTCTTT,CASSLFRGTEAFF
.,TRBJ2-3,TRBV9,14,.,TGTGCCAGCAGCGTACAGACGAGAACAGATACGCAGTATTTT,CASSVQTRTDTQYF
few,TRBJ2-1,TRBV29-1,16,.,TGCAGCGTTGAAGCCCCCGCAGGGGTCTCCTACAATGAGCAGTTCTTC,CSVEAPAGVSYNEQFF
.,TRBJ1-2,TRBV29-1,14,TRBD1,TGCAGCGCCACTATTACGACAGGGATAAGTGGCTACACCTTC,CSATITTGISGYTF
few,TRBJ2-5,TRBV29-1,14,.,TGCAGCGTGGTTCCAACAGGGAAGCAAGAGACCCAGTACTTC,CSVVPTGKQETQYF
.,TRBJ2-2,TRBV12-3/TRBV12-4,16,.,TGTGCCAGCAGTTTTGGAGCCGCCATCGACACCGGGGAGCTGTTTTTT,CASSFGAAIDTGELFF
.,TRBJ2-6,TRBV11-3,18,TRBD2,TGTGCCAGCAGCCCTAGGGGCGGGGGGCCCTCTGGGGCCAACGTCCTGACTTTC,CASSPRGGGPSGANVLTF